This TCR beta chain is drawn from a study of blood T cell repertoires in COVID-19. About the study: COVID-19 samples, acute and convalescent, were from the United States, Italy and Spain. T cells, B-cell-depleted T cells, or PBMCs provided the cDNA or gDNA that served as material.

V shed 3 bases, J shed 5 bases, and the junction held 13 bases outside the gene matches. This CDR3 region has 17 residues. Germline V gives CDR1 MGHDK, CDR2 SYGVNS. Authors' data handling: Estimated nucleated cell counts came from reference gene primer amplification. This table comes from immunoSEQ multiplex PCR, and its TCRdb copy is limited to in-frame clones, with some not included. The V and J calls and clone size are taken from that table; D and trimming were inferred from the DNA. Of around 700,000 clones listed, 75% to 90% were seen once; the top ten hold approximately 0.25%. Specimen: peripheral blood. This rearrangement joins TRBV25-1 to TRBJ1-1, with 9 bases fitting TRBD1. The clonotype comes from a woman aged 18-29 years with acute or convalescent COVID-19. The CDR3: CASSDPHMTGGVTEAFF. CDR3 DNA: TGTGCCAGCAGTGATCCTCATATGACAGGGGGGGTAACTGAAGCTTTCTTT.